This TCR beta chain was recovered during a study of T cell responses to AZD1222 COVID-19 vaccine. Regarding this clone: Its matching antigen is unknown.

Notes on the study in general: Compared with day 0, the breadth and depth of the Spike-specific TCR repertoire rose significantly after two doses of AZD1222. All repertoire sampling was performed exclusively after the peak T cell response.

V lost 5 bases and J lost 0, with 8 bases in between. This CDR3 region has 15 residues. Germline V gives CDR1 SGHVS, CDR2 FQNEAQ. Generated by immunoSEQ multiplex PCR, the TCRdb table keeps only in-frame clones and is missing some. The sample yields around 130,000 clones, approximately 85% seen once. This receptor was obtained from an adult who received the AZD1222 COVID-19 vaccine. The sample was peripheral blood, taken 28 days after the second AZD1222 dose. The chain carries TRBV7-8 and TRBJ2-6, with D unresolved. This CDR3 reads CASSVVHSGANVLTF. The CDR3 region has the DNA TGTGCCAGCAGCGTCGTCCACTCTGGGGCCAACGTCCTGACTTTC.